This T cell receptor beta chain was profiled in a study of T cells in Graves' hyperthyroidism and ophthalmopathy. Study context: Specimen type is peripheral blood, collected at initial diagnosis prior to any treatment.

Study-wide findings and caveats: Blood also carried most thyroid clonotypes expanded above 0.001.

V was trimmed by 5 bases and J by 7 bases, leaving 18 bases between them. The CDR3 spans 14 residues. Researchers barred patients who had uncontrolled infection, other autoimmune disease, pregnancy or lactation. Diagnoses used clinical symptoms, serum thyroxine and TRAb, thyroid ultrasound and orbital computed tomography. With regard to this clonotype: What it binds is not known.

Amplification targeted TCR beta CDR3 regions from RNA transcripts. A first-round RT-PCR of the TCR CDR3 used the HTBI primer set. Using its own MiXCR run on the multiplex PCR reads, TCRdb lists one record per CDR3 protein. The sample lists fewer than 450,000 distinct CDR3 sequences, more than 12% seen once, with under 30% in the top ten. This chain uses TRBV12-3 or TRBV12-4 with TRBJ2-7, with unresolved D. Specimen: blood. The sequence came from a man in his fifties with Graves' ophthalmopathy. The CDR3 coding sequence is TGTGCCAGCAGTCCCCCAAGGCAGCTGGTGGAGCAGTACTTC. Translating gives CASSPPRQLVEQYF.